Described below is a single T cell receptor (beta chain) sequence and its context. The antigen remains undetermined. The data originate from a study of CD8 T cells in Susac syndrome. Regarding the study as a whole: It was acknowledged in the study that the number of individuals who were included in its TCR sequencing and HLA analysis was relatively small.

The CD8+ and CD4+ T cells were negatively isolated, with the TEMRA cells enriched by FACS. An input of roughly 0.5 to 1 ug of RNA was subjected to reverse transcription using random hexamers. TCRdb passed the immunoSEQ multiplex PCR reads through MiXCR, listing each CDR3 protein once. The table lists 150,000 to 200,000 distinct CDR3 sequences, just under 95% of them singletons. The CDR3 contains 16 residues. The germline V gene has CDR1 SGHVS and CDR2 FQNEAQ. Trimming at V came to 3 bases and at J to 1 base, leaving 6 bases not matched to a gene. Material: CD4+ T cells from PBMCs. This sequence originates from a human donor in good health. The genes are TRBV7-8 and TRBJ1-2, with 9 bases aligning to TRBD1. CDR3 residues: CASSLGQGARNYGYTF. Here the CDR3 DNA reads TGTGCCAGCAGCTTGGGACAGGGTGCCCGTAACTATGGCTACACCTTC. The full variable domain, rest sourced from reference TRBV7-8 and TRBJ1-2, is GAGVSQSPRYKVAKRGQDVALRCDPISGHVSLFWYQQALGQGPEFLTYFQNEAQLDKSGLPSDRFFAERPEGSVSTLKIQRTQQEDSAVYLCASSLGQGARNYGYTFGSGTRLTVV.